This section outlines one T cell receptor (beta chain) sequence together with its context. Its target is not known. The PCR used 60 Vbeta and 13 Jbeta primers. The protocol was immunoSEQ multiplex PCR, while the TCRdb copy is restricted to in-frame clones and leaves out a portion. The sample has about 130,000 clones, around 73% seen once; the top ten hold about 1.5%. The data belong to a study of cytomegalovirus exposure and HLA in healthy donors. About the study: Earlier, 90 million to 140 million unique TCR beta sequences were recovered from around 200 million T cells by an analysis. Study-level results: DRB1 showed the most TCR associations and HLA-C the fewest in a later analysis, as rates varied by HLA locus. Later analysis suggested links between common viral pathogens and several top significant clusters.

The CDR3 runs to 15 residues. The ends were cut back, 1 base at V and 2 bases at J, with 6 bases in the middle. CDR1 is SGHTA and CDR2 is FQGNSA in the germline V gene. The sample comprised PBMCs. The V and J genes are TRBV7-2 and TRBJ2-6; D is unresolved. The receptor comes from a female donor in good health and CMV-seronegative. This CDR3 is CASSLGPAGANVLTF. Written as DNA, the CDR3 is TGTGCCAGCAGCTTAGGCCCGGCTGGGGCCAACGTCCTGACTTTC.